The sequence of this TCR beta chain was determined in a study of shared clonotypes between healthy human individuals. Study-wide results and caveats: The low donor count limited represented genetic and exposure-history diversity.

The CDR3 contains 16 residues. Germline V CDR1 and CDR2: MGHRA, YSYEKL. V was pared by 1 base and J by 0 bases, with 13 bases between. Each replicate PCR on the sorted subsets used about 0.2 ug DNA (around 30,000 T cell genomes). Using immunoSEQ multiplex PCR, the repertoire was profiled, and TCRdb retains in-frame clones only, with some absent. The table has 98,000 or so clones, about 71% seen once; the top ten hold approximately 24%. Details on this clone: Its cognate antigen is unknown.

This receptor was obtained from a woman in her 30s in good health. The specimen was memory CD8+ T cells sorted from blood. The subset is: CD45RO+ cells pooled with CCR7-negative TemRA cells. The rearrangement uses TRBV4-1 and TRBJ2-7; D is possibly TRBD2 (6 bases). CDR3 in amino acids: CASSQGLVRGSYEQYF. The DNA of the CDR3 is TGCGCCAGCAGCCAAGGTTTAGTGCGGGGCTCCTACGAGCAGTACTTC.